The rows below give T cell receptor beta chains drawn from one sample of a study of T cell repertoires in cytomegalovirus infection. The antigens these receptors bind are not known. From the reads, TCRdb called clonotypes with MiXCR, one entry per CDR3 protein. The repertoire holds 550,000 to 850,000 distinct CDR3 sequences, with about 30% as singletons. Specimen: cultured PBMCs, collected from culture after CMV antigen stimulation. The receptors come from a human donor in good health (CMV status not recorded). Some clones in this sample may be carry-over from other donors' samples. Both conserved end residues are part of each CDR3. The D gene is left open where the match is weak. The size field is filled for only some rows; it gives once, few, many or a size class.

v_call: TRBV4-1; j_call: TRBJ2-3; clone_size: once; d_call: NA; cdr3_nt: TGCGCCAGCAGCCAAGATGAGGGCGGGGAAAACACAGATACGCAGTATTTT; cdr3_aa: CASSQDEGGENTDTQYF
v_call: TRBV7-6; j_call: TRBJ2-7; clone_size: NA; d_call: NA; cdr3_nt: TGTGCCAGCAGCTTCCGACTGGGGCCTTTGGAGCAGTACTTC; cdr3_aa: CASSFRLGPLEQYF
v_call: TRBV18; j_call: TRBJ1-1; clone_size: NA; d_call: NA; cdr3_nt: TGTGCCAGCTCACCACCCACTAGGAACACTGAAGCTTTCTTT; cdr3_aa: CASSPPTRNTEAFF
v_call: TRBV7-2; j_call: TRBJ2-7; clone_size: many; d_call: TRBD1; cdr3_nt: TGTGCCAGCAGCTTAGGGGTGGGACAGGGCGAGCAGTACTTC; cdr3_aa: CASSLGVGQGEQYF
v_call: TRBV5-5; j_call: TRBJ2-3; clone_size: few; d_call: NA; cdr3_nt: TGTGCCAGCAGCCCCTATGTGGGGCCGGGAGATACGCAGTATTTT; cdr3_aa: CASSPYVGPGDTQYF
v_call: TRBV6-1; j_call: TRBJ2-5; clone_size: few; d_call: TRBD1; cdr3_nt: TGTGCCAGCAGTAAGGGGGCAATAGAAGAGACCCAGTACTTC; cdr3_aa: CASSKGAIEETQYF
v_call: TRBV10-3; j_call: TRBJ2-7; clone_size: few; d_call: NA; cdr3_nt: TGTGCCATCAGTGAGGCCCCGGGAAGGGCCACCTACGAGCAGTACTTC; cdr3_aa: CAISEAPGRATYEQYF
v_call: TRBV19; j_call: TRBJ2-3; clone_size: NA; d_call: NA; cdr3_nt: TGTGCCAGTAGAGATGGACTTTCTAGCACAGATACGCAGTATTTT; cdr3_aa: CASRDGLSSTDTQYF
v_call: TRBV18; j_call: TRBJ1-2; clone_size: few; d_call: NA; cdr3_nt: TGTGCCAGCTCACAAAGACCCTTCTGGGGCTACACCTTC; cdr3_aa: CASSQRPFWGYTF
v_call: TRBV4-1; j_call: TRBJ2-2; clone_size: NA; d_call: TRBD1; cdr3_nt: TGCGCCAGCAGCCGAGTACAGGGACAGGTCACCGGGGAGCTGTTTTTT; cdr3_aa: CASSRVQGQVTGELFF
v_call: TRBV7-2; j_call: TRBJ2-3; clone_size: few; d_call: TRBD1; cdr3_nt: TGTGCCAGCAGCCTCTGGACAGGGGAAGATACGCAGTATTTT; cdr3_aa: CASSLWTGEDTQYF
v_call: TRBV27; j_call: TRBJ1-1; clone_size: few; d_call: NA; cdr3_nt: TGTGCCAGCAGTTTACGGGGCGGAGGGACTGAAGCTTTCTTT; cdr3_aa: CASSLRGGGTEAFF
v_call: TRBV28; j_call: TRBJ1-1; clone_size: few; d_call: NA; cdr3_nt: TGTGCCAGCAGTTTAAGCGGGCGGGGGACTCTGGGAACTGAAGCTTTCTTT; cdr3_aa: CASSLSGRGTLGTEAFF
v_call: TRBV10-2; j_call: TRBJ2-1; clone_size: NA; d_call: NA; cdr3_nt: TGCGCCAGCAGTGTCGGAGTAGCGACCTACAATGAGCAGTTCTTC; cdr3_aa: CASSVGVATYNEQFF
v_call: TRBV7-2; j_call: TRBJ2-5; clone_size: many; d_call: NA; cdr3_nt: TGTGCCAGCAGCTTAGCGGGGACCATGACTCAGACCCAGTACTTC; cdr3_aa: CASSLAGTMTQTQYF
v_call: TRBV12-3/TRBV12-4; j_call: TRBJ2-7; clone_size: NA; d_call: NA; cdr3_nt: TGTGCCAGCAGTTTCCAACGGGGGATCTTCTACGAGCAGTACTTC; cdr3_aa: CASSFQRGIFYEQYF
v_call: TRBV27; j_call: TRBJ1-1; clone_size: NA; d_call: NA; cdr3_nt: TGTGCCAGCAGTTTTTTCCAGGGTGGGCTGAACACTGAAGCTTTCTTT; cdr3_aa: CASSFFQGGLNTEAFF
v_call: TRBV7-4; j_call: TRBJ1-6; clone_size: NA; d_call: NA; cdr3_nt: TGTGCCAGCAGCGTCGGGGGTTCACCCCTCCACTTT; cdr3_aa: CASSVGGSPLHF
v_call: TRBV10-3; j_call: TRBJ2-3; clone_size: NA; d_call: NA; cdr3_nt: TGTGCCATCCGCCAGGGGGATACGCAGTATTTT; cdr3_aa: CAIRQGDTQYF
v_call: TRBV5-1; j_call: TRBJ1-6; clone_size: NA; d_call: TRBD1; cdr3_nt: TGCGCCAGCAGCTTGGAGGGACAGTTTAATTCACCCCTCCACTTT; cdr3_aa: CASSLEGQFNSPLHF
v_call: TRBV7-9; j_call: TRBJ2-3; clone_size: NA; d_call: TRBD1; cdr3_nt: TGTGCCAGCTCCCTCAGCCGGGACAGGAGCACAGATACGCAGTATTTT; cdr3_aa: CASSLSRDRSTDTQYF